This T cell receptor beta chain appears in the sequencing data of a study of blood T cell repertoires in COVID-19. Libraries were prepared by immunoSEQ multiplex PCR; TCRdb keeps only in-frame clonotypes and omits some of them. The data show under 200,000 clones, more than 75% seen once. Looked up from germline, CDR1 is SQVTM and CDR2 is ANQGSEA. CDR3 size: 18 residues. V gave up 0 bases and J gave up 1 base; unmatched junction bases: 8. The chain recombines TRBV29-1 with TRBJ2-6; 8 bases match TRBD2. The source of this sequence is a man aged 35 to 55 with active or convalescent COVID-19. The sequenced sample consisted of peripheral blood. The DNA for the CDR3 is TGCAGCGTTGAAGATCTTGGGAGCGGGGGTTCTGGGGCCAACGTCCTGACTTTC. Residues: CSVEDLGSGGSGANVLTF.